Below are 14 T cell receptor beta chains sequenced from a single sample in a study of control samples from healthy donors and cancer patients. The assay was immunoSEQ multiplex PCR, and TCRdb's table has in-frame clones only and misses some. The sample holds some 28,000 clones, approximately 87% seen once. The specimen sequenced was PBMCs. These receptors were obtained from a woman aged 40-49 years with lung cancer.

This clone appeared once. J is TRBJ1-5 and V is TRBV7-8; D is undetermined. V dropped 1 base and J dropped 7 bases, with 8 bases sitting between them. Germline CDR1 is SGHVS and CDR2 is FQNEAQ. The CDR3 has 13 residues. The DNA of the CDR3 is TGTGCCAGCAGCTTAGATGGGAGCCAGCCCCAGCATTTT. This translates into CASSLDGSQPQHF.

This chain joins TRBV29-1 and TRBJ1-2; no definite D call. This CDR3 is built from 13 residues. Looked up from germline, CDR1 is SQVTM and CDR2 is ANQGSEA. Trimming pared 1 base from V and 8 bases from J, leaving 14 bases between. The CDR3 DNA sequence: TGCAGCGTTGAAGCGTTTAGCGGCGAGGGCTACACCTTC. This codes for CSVEAFSGEGYTF.

The chain combines TRBV5-1 with TRBJ2-1; TRBD1 aligns across 8 bases. The length of the CDR3 is 15 residues. V lost 4 bases, J lost 3 bases, and 6 bases stayed unmatched. Per germline, CDR1 SGHRS and CDR2 YFSETQ. CDR3 amino acids: CASSSGQGVYNEQFF. The DNA for the CDR3 is TGCGCCAGCAGCAGCGGACAGGGCGTCTACAATGAGCAGTTCTTC.

The rearrangement joins TRBV13 to TRBJ2-3; no reliable D call. The CDR3 is 13 amino acids. V shed 8 bases and J shed 0 bases, with 9 bases lying between them. Germline CDR1 and CDR2: PRHDT and FYEKMQ (reference sequence). The CDR3 DNA reads TGTGCCAGCTCCGCACACAGCACAGATACGCAGTATTTT. This encodes CASSAHSTDTQYF.

In this sample, this clone turned up a few times. The rearrangement joins TRBV6-2 or TRBV6-3 to TRBJ1-1; D is undetermined. The CDR3 has 13 residues. The germline V and J ends were trimmed by 0 bases and 0 bases, with 2 bases remaining between them. Germline V gene lookup returns CDR1 MNHEY and CDR2 SVGEGT. This CDR3 is CASSYSVNTEAFF. The CDR3 bases are TGTGCCAGCAGTTACTCGGTGAACACTGAAGCTTTCTTT.

The chain joins TRBV27 to TRBJ1-1; D is possibly TRBD1 (5 bases). CDR3 size: 16 residues. V was shortened by 3 bases and J by 6 bases, with 20 bases between the two germline ends. Germline-derived CDR1 and CDR2 are MNHEY and SMNVEV (reference sequence). CDR3 region: CASSLTLGTLSAEAFF. CDR3 sequence (DNA): TGTGCCAGCAGTTTGACCCTCGGGACCCTCAGTGCTGAAGCTTTCTTT.

The chain uses TRBV6-2 or TRBV6-3 and TRBJ2-7; weak D call: TRBD1 (5 bases). The germline V and J ends were trimmed by 6 bases and 0 bases, with 9 bases remaining between them. This CDR3 has 13 amino acids. CDR1 MNHEY and CDR2 SVGEGT come from the germline V gene. The CDR3 here is CASSIDSSYEQYF. DNA of the CDR3: TGTGCCAGCAGCATTGACAGCTCCTACGAGCAGTACTTC.

DNA for the CDR3: TGTGCCACCAGCAGGGATCCGGGGGCTGGGACATCCTACGAGCAGTACTTC. Protein product: CATSRDPGAGTSYEQYF. The chain has TRBV15 and TRBJ2-7, with D perhaps given as TRBD1 or TRBD2 (6 bases each). The CDR3 consists of 17 residues. CDR1 is LNHNV, CDR2 YYDKDF, per germline (reference sequence). The ends were cut back, 3 bases at V and 1 base at J, with 19 bases in the middle.

The sample holds one count of this clone. The chain has TRBV18 and TRBJ2-5; the D is unclear. The CDR3 contains 11 residues. Germline CDR1 is KGHSH and CDR2 is LQKENI. V dropped 4 bases and J dropped 2 bases, with 2 bases sitting between them. The chain's CDR3 is CASSQQETQYF. The CDR3 DNA is TGTGCCAGCTCACAACAAGAGACCCAGTACTTC.

The chain has TRBV29-1 and TRBJ2-5, with 7 bases aligning to TRBD2. The CDR3 has 11 amino acids. The germline CDR1 and CDR2 sequences are SQVTM and ANQGSEA. V was pared by 4 bases and J by 5 bases, with 1 base of the junction left unmatched. For the CDR3, the DNA is TGCAGCGTTGGGCGGGGGGAGACCCAGTACTTC. Encoded protein: CSVGRGETQYF. Complete variable domain (other parts from reference TRBV29-1 and TRBJ2-5): SAVISQKPSRDICQRGTSLTIQCQVDSQVTMMFWYRQQPGQSLTLIATANQGSEATYESGFVIDKFPISRPNLTFSTLTVSNMSPEDSSIYLCSVGRGETQYFGPGTRLLVL.

V gene TRBV7-6 combines with J gene TRBJ1-1; D is uncertain. CDR1 SGHVS and CDR2 FNYEAQ come from the germline V gene. This CDR3 region has 13 residues. V gave up 7 bases and J gave up 1 base, with 10 bases separating them. CDR3 DNA sequence: TGTGCCAGCAAGGGCGCAGCGAACACTGAAGCTTTCTTT. The encoded protein is CASKGAANTEAFF.

This clone has only one observation. The chain combines TRBV5-5 with TRBJ1-2, with no clear D. Trimming took 0 bases from V and 2 from J, leaving 11 bases between them. The CDR3 is made up of 15 amino acids. Germline V gives CDR1 SGHKS, CDR2 YYEKEE (reference sequence). This CDR3 reads CASSLDVLRNYGYTF. The DNA for the CDR3 is TGTGCCAGCAGCTTGGATGTGCTACGGAACTATGGCTACACCTTC.

The chain couples TRBV18 to TRBJ1-4, with 7 positions matching TRBD1. Germline V lookup: CDR1 KGHSH, CDR2 LQKENI. The J segment lost 0 bases and the V segment lost 2 bases, leaving 3 bases of the junction unmatched. This CDR3 is built from 16 residues. Here the CDR3 reads CASSPGQAATNEKLFF. The CDR3 nucleotides read TGTGCCAGCTCACCAGGACAGGCTGCAACTAATGAAAAACTGTTTTTT.

The J gene is TRBJ1-2, the V gene TRBV5-4, with a weak D call TRBD1 (6 bases). The CDR3 totals 15 residues. V lost 3 bases and J lost 0, with 12 bases in between. Germline loops: CDR1 SGHNT, CDR2 YYREEE (reference sequence). The CDR3 region is CASSSRTASNYGYTF. CDR3 coding DNA: TGTGCCAGCAGCTCCCGGACAGCTTCTAACTATGGCTACACCTTC. Looking up the rest from reference TRBV5-4 and TRBJ1-2 gives the full variable domain: ETGVTQSPTHLIKTRGQQVTLRCSSQSGHNTVSWYQQALGQGPQFIFQYYREEENGRGNFPPRFSGLQFPNYSSELNVNALELDDSALYLCASSSRTASNYGYTFGSGTRLTVV.